The rows below give T cell receptor beta chains drawn from one sample of a study of beta chain features in type 1 diabetes. Assay used: immunoSEQ multiplex PCR; TCRdb lists only in-frame clones, some missing. This sample has about 150,000 clones, with about 8.5% found just once. The sample consisted of central memory CD4+ T cells from blood. The receptors originated from a man aged 18-30 years in good health. Both conserved end residues are part of each CDR3. A D gene is named only where the DNA matches it firmly. Clone size is shown for a subset of rows, as once, few, many or a class of expanded clone.

V	size	D	J	DNA	CDR3
TRBV9	few	.	TRBJ1-2	TGTGCCAGCAGCGTAGACAGCTATGGCTACACCTTC	CASSVDSYGYTF
TRBV6-5	.	TRBD1	TRBJ1-2	TGTGCCAGCAGCTCCTCAGCGGGAACAGGGGGTGGCTACACCTTC	CASSSSAGTGGGYTF
TRBV7-8	many	.	TRBJ1-4	TGTGCCAGCAGCTTAGAGGTCCAGGGGGAAAAACTGTTTTTT	CASSLEVQGEKLFF
TRBV7-2	few	.	TRBJ2-7	TGTGCCAGCAGCCAAAACGGGCAGGGCCCCTACGAGCAGTACTTC	CASSQNGQGPYEQYF
TRBV5-1	.	TRBD1	TRBJ2-7	TGCGCCAGCAGCTTGGCCCTGTTTAACCGAGGTGGACAGGGTTCCCACGAGCAGTACTTC	CASSLALFNRGGQGSHEQYF
TRBV7-2	.	.	TRBJ2-3	TGTGCCAGCAGCTTGACGGGTCGGACAGAGTATTTT	CASSLTGRTEYF
TRBV19	few	.	TRBJ1-4	TGTGCCAGTAGTATTAAGGGGAACGGACCTAATGAAAAACTGTTTTTT	CASSIKGNGPNEKLFF
TRBV5-1	few	.	TRBJ2-7	TGCGCCAGCAGCCCAAACGCAGGGGCGCCCTACGAGCAGTACTTC	CASSPNAGAPYEQYF
TRBV30	few	.	TRBJ1-2	TGTGCCTGGAGGGACAGTAATAACTATGGCTACACCTTC	CAWRDSNNYGYTF
TRBV9	few	TRBD2	TRBJ2-5	TGTGCCAGCAGCGACCCGACTAGCGGGAGGGGGGGGTCCCAAGAGACCCAGTACTTC	CASSDPTSGRGGSQETQYF
TRBV28	.	.	TRBJ2-7	TGTGCCAGCACCGGGGATAGGTTCGAGCAGTACTTC	CASTGDRFEQYF
TRBV7-2	.	.	TRBJ1-2	TGTGCCAGCAGCCCTCAGGGCAACTATGGCTACACCTTC	CASSPQGNYGYTF
TRBV15	few	.	TRBJ2-7	TGTGCCACCAGCACGGACAGTGGTTTGTCGTCCGAGCAGTACTTC	CATSTDSGLSSEQYF
TRBV10-3	many	TRBD1	TRBJ2-3	TGTGCCATCAGTGGCCGGGACAGGGACACAGATACGCAGTATTTT	CAISGRDRDTDTQYF
TRBV30	.	.	TRBJ1-5	TGTGCCTGGAGTGAGGGGGACGATCAGCCCCAGCATTTT	CAWSEGDDQPQHF
TRBV5-4	.	TRBD1	TRBJ1-2	TGTGCCAGCAGCCCCTTGGACAGGGGCGCTCGGGGCTACACCTTC	CASSPLDRGARGYTF
TRBV7-8	.	.	TRBJ1-1	TGTGCCAGCAGCCTTCGCCGGGGCGGGGGTGAAGCTTTCTTT	CASSLRRGGGEAFF
TRBV4-1	.	.	TRBJ2-3	TGCGCCGGAGGTCGCGGGGACACAGATACGCAGTATTTT	CAGGRGDTDTQYF
TRBV5-1	few	.	TRBJ1-1	TGCGCCAGCAGCTTGTGGCAGGGAAGGGACACTGAAGCTTTCTTT	CASSLWQGRDTEAFF
TRBV5-1	few	.	TRBJ2-3	TGCGCCAGCAGCCCGGACCCGACGGCCAAGAAGGACCGGGGGAGGGGGGATACGCAGTATTTT	CASSPDPTAKKDRGRGDTQYF
TRBV7-2	few	TRBD2	TRBJ2-7	TGTGCCAGCAGCACTCGGGACTACTTATTCCGCGAGCAGTACTTC	CASSTRDYLFREQYF
TRBV18	.	TRBD1	TRBJ2-1	TGTGCCAGCTCACCACAGACAGGGACCACCTACAATGAGCAGTTCTTC	CASSPQTGTTYNEQFF
TRBV9	.	TRBD2	TRBJ2-1	TGTGCCAGCAGCGAAGGTATAACCGGGACTAGCATCGTAGAAGAGCAGTTCTTC	CASSEGITGTSIVEEQFF
TRBV10-3	few	TRBD1	TRBJ2-3	TGTGCCGGGGGGACAGGGGAAAAAGATACGCAGTATTTT	CAGGTGEKDTQYF
TRBV7-2	.	TRBD1	TRBJ2-7	TGTGCCAGCAGACGGACAGGGAGGAACGAGCAGTACTTC	CASRRTGRNEQYF
TRBV28	many	.	TRBJ1-1	TGTGCCAGCAGTCCCCTATTAGCTGAAGCTTTCTTT	CASSPLLAEAFF
TRBV4-2	.	TRBD1	TRBJ2-5	TGTGCCAGCAGCCCCGGGACAGGAACTTTGGAGACCCAGTACTTC	CASSPGTGTLETQYF
TRBV9	.	.	TRBJ1-5	TGTGCCAGCAGCGTAGATCCGAATCAGCCCCAGCATTTT	CASSVDPNQPQHF
TRBV7-9	few	TRBD1	TRBJ2-1	TGTGCCAGCAGCCACACAGGGGGTAGTGATGAGCAGTTCTTC	CASSHTGGSDEQFF
TRBV30	.	TRBD1	TRBJ1-5	TGTGCCTGGAGTGTACGAAACAGGGGACAAAATCAGCCCCAGCATTTT	CAWSVRNRGQNQPQHF
TRBV7-2	few	.	TRBJ2-5	TGTGCCAGCAACCCCTCGGGATGGGAGACCCAGTACTTC	CASNPSGWETQYF
TRBV18	many	TRBD1	TRBJ2-5	TGTGCCAGCTCACCGCAGACAGGGCAAGAAGAGACCCAGTACTTC	CASSPQTGQEETQYF
TRBV4-2	.	.	TRBJ2-1	TGTGCCAGCAGCCAAGATTTACTGGCGGGGTCCTACAATGAGCAGTTCTTC	CASSQDLLAGSYNEQFF
TRBV19	few	.	TRBJ2-3	TGTGCCAGTAGCGACTTACTCACAGATACGCAGTATTTT	CASSDLLTDTQYF
TRBV28	.	.	TRBJ2-3	TGTGCCAGCAGTTGGCAGACAAGCACAGATACGCAGTATTTT	CASSWQTSTDTQYF
TRBV19	many	TRBD2	TRBJ2-1	TGTGCCAGTAGTATAGCGGCTAGCGGCGCCAATGAGCAGTTCTTC	CASSIAASGANEQFF
TRBV2	.	.	TRBJ2-7	TGTGCCAGCAGGGACAGTCCTTCCTACGAGCAGTACTTC	CASRDSPSYEQYF
TRBV20-1	.	.	TRBJ1-1	TGCAGTGCTAGCAAGAGCACTGAAGCTTTCTTT	CSASKSTEAFF
TRBV27	.	.	TRBJ2-7	TGTGCCACCAAAGAAGTGGCGGCCGTTCGCGAGCAGTACTTC	CATKEVAAVREQYF
TRBV6-5	few	TRBD2	TRBJ2-1	TGTGCCAGCAGTTACCAAGCGGGGTACAATGAGCAGTTCTTC	CASSYQAGYNEQFF
TRBV6-6	few	TRBD1	TRBJ2-6	TGTGCCAGCAACCCTAGGGGGCATGGAGGGGCCAACGTCCTGACTTTC	CASNPRGHGGANVLTF
TRBV5-4	.	TRBD1	TRBJ2-1	TGTGCCAGCAGCACCGGGACAGGGGACAATGAGCAGTTCTTC	CASSTGTGDNEQFF
TRBV19	.	TRBD2	TRBJ2-3	TGTGCCAGTAGTCCCTGGACTAGCGGGTTGGAAGATACGCAGTATTTT	CASSPWTSGLEDTQYF
TRBV6-5	few	.	TRBJ1-3	TGTGCCAGCAGTCAGAACAGGGGAAACACCATATATTTT	CASSQNRGNTIYF
TRBV2	few	TRBD2	TRBJ2-2	TGTGCCAGCAGGGCGGCTAGCGGCCTCACCGGGGAGCTGTTTTTT	CASRAASGLTGELFF